This T cell receptor beta chain came from a study of cytomegalovirus exposure and HLA in healthy donors. Study at large: Falling in the Caucasian-associated ancestry cluster were about 82% of some 400 genotyped donors.

The PCR contained 60 Vbeta and 13 Jbeta primers. Sequencing was performed with immunoSEQ multiplex PCR; in TCRdb, only in-frame clones are kept and a portion is missing. The sample lists 130,000 to 150,000 clones, about 84% seen once, with about 2.5% in the top ten. Sequencing was done on a sample of PBMCs. This TCR came from a woman aged 18-35 years in good health and CMV-seropositive.

CDR3: CASSPTIGAEGGTEAFF. The DNA for the CDR3 is TGTGCCAGCAGCCCAACAATAGGGGCGGAGGGAGGGACTGAAGCTTTCTTT. The V and J genes are TRBV5-6 and TRBJ1-1; possibly TRBD1 for D (5 bases). Germline CDR1 and CDR2: SGHDT and YYEEEE. The CDR3 loop spans 17 amino acids. With 4 bases removed from V and 5 bases from J, the gap between germline ends came to 24 bases. The entire variable domain, with the rest obtained from reference TRBV5-6 and TRBJ1-1, is as follows: DAGVTQSPTHLIKTRGQQVTLRCSPKSGHDTVSWYQQALGQGPQFIFQYYEEEERQRGNFPDRFSGHQFPNYSSELNVNALLLGDSALYLCASSPTIGAEGGTEAFFGQGTRLTVV.